This T cell receptor (beta chain) emerged from a study of T cell clonality in common variable immunodeficiency. This clone was observed at least ten times. The CDR3 end is not reached by the read, which stops 3 residues before it; the germline J gene fills it in. The V gene end was trimmed by 1 base and the J gene end by 5 bases; junction bases not matched to a gene: 5. The CDR3 consists of 15 residues. The germline CDR1 and CDR2 sequences are SGHTA and FQGNSA. Measured with immunoSEQ multiplex PCR; TCRdb has only the in-frame clones, and not every one. The specimen gives 45,000 to 55,000 clones without singletons; the ten biggest hold about 5%.

The TCR comes from a person between 18 and 75 years old in good health. V and J are TRBV7-2 and TRBJ2-7; TRBD2 agrees at 10 bases. The sequencing sample was made of peripheral blood mononuclear cells. CDR3 amino acids: CASSLVAGGENEQYF. CDR3 DNA (partial): TGTGCCAGCAGCTTAGTAGCGGGAGGAGAAAACGAG.